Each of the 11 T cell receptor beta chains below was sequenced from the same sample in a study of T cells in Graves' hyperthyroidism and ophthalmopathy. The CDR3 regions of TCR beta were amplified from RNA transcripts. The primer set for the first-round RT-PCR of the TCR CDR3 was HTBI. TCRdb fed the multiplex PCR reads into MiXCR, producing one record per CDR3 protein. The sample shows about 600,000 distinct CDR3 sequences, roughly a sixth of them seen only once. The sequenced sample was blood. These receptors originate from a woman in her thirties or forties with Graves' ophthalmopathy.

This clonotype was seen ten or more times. The CDR3 DNA follows: TGTGCCAGCAGGGGTTTCGGGCAGGGCCGCCTTGAAGCTTTCTTT. It yields the protein CASRGFGQGRLEAFF. The chain carries TRBV2 and TRBJ1-1, with a possible D match to TRBD1 (5 bases). The V gene's germline CDR1 is SNHLY and CDR2 FYNNEI. CDR3 length: 15 residues. V was pared by 6 bases and J by 7 bases, with 21 bases between.

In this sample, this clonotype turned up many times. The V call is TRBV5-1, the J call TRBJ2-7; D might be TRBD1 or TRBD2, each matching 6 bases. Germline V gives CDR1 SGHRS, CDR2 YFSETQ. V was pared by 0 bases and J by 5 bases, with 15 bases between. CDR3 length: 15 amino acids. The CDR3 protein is CASSLGRGGLDEQYF. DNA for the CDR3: TGCGCCAGCAGCTTGGGCAGGGGAGGACTTGACGAGCAGTACTTC.

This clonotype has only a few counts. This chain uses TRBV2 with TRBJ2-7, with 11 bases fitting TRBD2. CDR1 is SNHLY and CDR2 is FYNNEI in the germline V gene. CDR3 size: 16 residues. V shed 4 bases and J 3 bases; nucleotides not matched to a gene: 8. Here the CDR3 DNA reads TGTGCCAGCAGTGCATTAGCGGGAGGGCCTCTCTACGAGCAGTACTTC. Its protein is CASSALAGGPLYEQYF.

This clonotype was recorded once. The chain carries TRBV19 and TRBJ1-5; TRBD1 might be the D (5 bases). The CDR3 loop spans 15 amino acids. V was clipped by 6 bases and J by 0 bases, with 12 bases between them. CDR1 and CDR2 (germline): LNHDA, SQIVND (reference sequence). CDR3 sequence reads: CASSRGPYSNQPQHF. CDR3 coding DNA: TGTGCCAGTAGCCGGGGACCGTATAGCAATCAGCCCCAGCATTTT.

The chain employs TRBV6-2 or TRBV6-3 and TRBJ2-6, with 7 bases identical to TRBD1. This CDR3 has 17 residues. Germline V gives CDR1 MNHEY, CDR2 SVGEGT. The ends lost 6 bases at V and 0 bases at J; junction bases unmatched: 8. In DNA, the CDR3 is TGTGCCAGCAGAATTAGGGACAGCTTCTCTGGGGCCAACGTCCTGACTTTC. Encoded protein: CASRIRDSFSGANVLTF.

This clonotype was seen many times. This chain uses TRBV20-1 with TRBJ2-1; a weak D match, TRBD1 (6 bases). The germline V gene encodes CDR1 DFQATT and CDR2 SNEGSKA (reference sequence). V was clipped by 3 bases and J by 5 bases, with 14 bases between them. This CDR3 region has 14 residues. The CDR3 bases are TGCAGTGCTAGGAACGGACAGAAACACAATGAGCAGTTCTTC. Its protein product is CSARNGQKHNEQFF.

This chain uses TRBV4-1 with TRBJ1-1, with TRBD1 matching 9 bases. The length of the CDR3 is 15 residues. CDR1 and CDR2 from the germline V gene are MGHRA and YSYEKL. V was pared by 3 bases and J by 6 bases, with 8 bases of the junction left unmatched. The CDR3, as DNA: TGCGCCAGCAGCCAGGGGGACAGGGTAGGTCCTGAAGCTTTCTTT. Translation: CASSQGDRVGPEAFF.

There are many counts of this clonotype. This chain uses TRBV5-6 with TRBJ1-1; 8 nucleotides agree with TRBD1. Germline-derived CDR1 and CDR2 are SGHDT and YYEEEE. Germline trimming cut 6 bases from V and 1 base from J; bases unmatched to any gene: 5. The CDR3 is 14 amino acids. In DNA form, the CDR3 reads TGTGCCAGCACCAGGACAGGGAGGAACACTGAAGCTTTCTTT. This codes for CASTRTGRNTEAFF.

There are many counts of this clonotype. CDR3 amino acids: CASSLDSRVEQYF. The CDR3, as DNA: TGTGCCAGCAGTTTAGACTCCAGGGTCGAGCAGTACTTC. This sequence joins TRBV28 and TRBJ2-7, with D perhaps TRBD1 (5 bases). Germline V gene sequence: CDR1 MDHEN, CDR2 SYDVKM. V shed 2 bases and J shed 6 bases, with 11 bases lying between them. The CDR3 covers 13 residues.

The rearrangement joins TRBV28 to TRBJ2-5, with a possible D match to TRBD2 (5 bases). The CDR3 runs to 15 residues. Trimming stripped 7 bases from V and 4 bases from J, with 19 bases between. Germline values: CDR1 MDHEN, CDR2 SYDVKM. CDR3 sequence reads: CASTRASGWGETQYF. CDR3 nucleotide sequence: TGTGCCAGCACGAGGGCCTCGGGGTGGGGAGAGACCCAGTACTTC.

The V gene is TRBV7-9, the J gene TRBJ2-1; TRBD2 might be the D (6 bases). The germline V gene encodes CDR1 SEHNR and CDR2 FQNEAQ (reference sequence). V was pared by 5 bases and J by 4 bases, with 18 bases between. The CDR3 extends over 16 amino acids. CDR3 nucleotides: TGTGCCAGCAGCGCGCGGCGGGGCAGAGTTTACAATGAGCAGTTCTTC. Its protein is CASSARRGRVYNEQFF.